These 9 T cell receptor beta chains came from one sample sequenced in a study of blood T cell repertoires in COVID-19. This table comes from immunoSEQ multiplex PCR, and its TCRdb copy is limited to in-frame clones, with some not included. The sample holds approximately 230,000 clones, 86% seen once. Sequencing was done on a sample of peripheral blood. These receptors originate from a man aged 30-40 years who had recovered from COVID-19.

The V gene is TRBV7-9, the J gene TRBJ1-2; D is perhaps TRBD1 (5 bases). Germline V gene lookup returns CDR1 SEHNR and CDR2 FQNEAQ (reference sequence). The germline V and J ends were trimmed by 1 base and 6 bases, with 15 bases remaining between them. This CDR3 region has 15 residues. In DNA form, the CDR3 reads TGTGCCAGCAGCTTAGGACAGCCAAGAACTCATGGCTACACCTTC. Translation gives CASSLGQPRTHGYTF.

The V call is TRBV27, the J call TRBJ1-2, with D unclear. Trimming shortened V by 3 bases and J by 4 bases, and 21 bases separated the two germline ends. The CDR3 consists of 17 residues. CDR1 MNHEY and CDR2 SMNVEV come from the germline V gene (reference sequence). This CDR3 is CASSFLPGLKDTYGYTF. The CDR3 DNA reads TGTGCCAGCAGTTTTCTACCAGGCCTCAAAGACACCTATGGCTACACCTTC.

This chain connects TRBV7-7 to TRBJ2-2; D gene unclear. Trimming cost V 1 base and J 8 bases, with 14 bases left between them. The CDR3 is made up of 15 amino acids. Germline V gene data show CDR1 as SSHAT and CDR2 as FNYEAQ (reference sequence). CDR3: CASSLETGRSGELFF. CDR3 coding DNA: TGTGCCAGCAGCTTAGAAACCGGAAGGAGTGGGGAGCTGTTTTTT. Drawing the rest from reference TRBV7-7 and TRBJ2-2, the complete variable domain is GAGVSQSPRYKVTKRGQDVTLRCDPISSHATLYWYQQALGQGPEFLTYFNYEAQPDKSGLPSDRFSAERPEGSISTLTIQRTEQRDSAMYRCASSLETGRSGELFFGEGSRLTVL.

The genes are TRBV4-2 and TRBJ2-7, with D tentatively TRBD2 (6 bases). The CDR3 loop spans 14 amino acids. The germline gives CDR1 LGHNA, CDR2 YNFKEQ. V lost 4 bases and J 3 bases, leaving 13 bases between the germline ends. The CDR3 DNA reads TGTGCCAGCAGCCTATCGGGACTTCGCTACGAGCAGTACTTC. Protein product: CASSLSGLRYEQYF.

This clone was detected only once. The chain combines TRBV29-1 with TRBJ1-1, with TRBD1 identical over 10 bases. In germline, CDR1 is SQVTM, CDR2 ANQGSEA. Trimming cost V 3 bases and J 11 bases; bases outside gene matches: 9. This CDR3 spans 13 amino acids. The CDR3 DNA follows: TGCAGCGTTGACGGGACAGGGGTCGGGTTGGCTTTCTTT. Translation gives CSVDGTGVGLAFF.

This clone has just a few counts. The DNA of the CDR3 is TGTGCCTGGAGGGTCTCCGGACAGGGTTCACCCCTCCACTTT. Protein sequence: CAWRVSGQGSPLHF. The chain employs TRBV30 and TRBJ1-6, with 8 positions matching TRBD1. Germline values: CDR1 GTSNPN, CDR2 SVGIG (reference sequence). The V gene end was trimmed by 3 bases and the J gene end by 9 bases; junction bases not matched to a gene: 7. This CDR3 is 14 amino acids long.

The rearrangement uses TRBV5-1 and TRBJ2-7, with no clear D. This CDR3 has 14 amino acids. The V gene's germline CDR1 is SGHRS and CDR2 YFSETQ. V dropped 0 bases and J dropped 3 bases, with 10 bases sitting between them. The CDR3 reads CASSLGQMDYEQYF. For the CDR3, the DNA is TGCGCCAGCAGCTTGGGACAAATGGACTACGAGCAGTACTTC.

This clone has more than one count but fewer than ten. The chain is built from TRBV5-1 and TRBJ2-7; 7 positions match TRBD1. The CDR3 extends over 14 amino acids. The trim removed 4 bases at V and 2 bases at J, leaving 6 bases unmatched. Germline CDR1 SGHRS, CDR2 YFSETQ. This chain's CDR3 is CASSPGQSAYEQYF. The CDR3 region has the DNA TGCGCCAGCAGCCCGGGACAGTCCGCCTACGAGCAGTACTTC.

The chain is built from TRBV5-4 and TRBJ1-2; D may be TRBD1 (6 bases). The V end was cut by 3 bases, the J end by 8 bases, with 14 bases between. The germline V gene has CDR1 SGHNT and CDR2 YYREEE (reference sequence). The CDR3 spans 13 residues. CDR3 nucleotides: TGTGCCAGCAGCTCCGGGACAACAGACGGCTACACCTTC. Translated: CASSSGTTDGYTF.